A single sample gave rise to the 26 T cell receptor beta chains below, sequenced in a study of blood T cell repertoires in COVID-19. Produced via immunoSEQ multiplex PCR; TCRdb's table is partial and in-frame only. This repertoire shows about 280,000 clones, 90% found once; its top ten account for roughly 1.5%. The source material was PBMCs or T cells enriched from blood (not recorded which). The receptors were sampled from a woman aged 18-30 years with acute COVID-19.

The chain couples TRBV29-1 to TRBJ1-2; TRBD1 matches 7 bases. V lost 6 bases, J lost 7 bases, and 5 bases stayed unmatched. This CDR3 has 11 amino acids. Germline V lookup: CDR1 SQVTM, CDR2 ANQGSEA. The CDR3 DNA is TGCAGCGTAGGACAGGATGGTGGCTACACCTTC. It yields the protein CSVGQDGGYTF. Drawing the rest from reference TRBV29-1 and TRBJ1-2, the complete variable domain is SAVISQKPSRDICQRGTSLTIQCQVDSQVTMMFWYRQQPGQSLTLIATANQGSEATYESGFVIDKFPISRPNLTFSTLTVSNMSPEDSSIYLCSVGQDGGYTFGSGTRLTVV.

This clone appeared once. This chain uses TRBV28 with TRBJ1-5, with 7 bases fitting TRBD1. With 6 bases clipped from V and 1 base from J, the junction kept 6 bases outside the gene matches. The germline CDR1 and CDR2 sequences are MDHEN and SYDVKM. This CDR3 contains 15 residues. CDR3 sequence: CASRSTGSSNQPQHF. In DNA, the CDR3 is TGTGCCAGCAGGTCGACAGGGTCCAGCAATCAGCCCCAGCATTTT.

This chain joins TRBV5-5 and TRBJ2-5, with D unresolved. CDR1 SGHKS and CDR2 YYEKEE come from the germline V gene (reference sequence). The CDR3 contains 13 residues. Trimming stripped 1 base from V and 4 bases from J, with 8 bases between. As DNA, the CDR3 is TGTGCCAGCAGCTTGAGCCCGAGAGAGACCCAGTACTTC. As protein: CASSLSPRETQYF.

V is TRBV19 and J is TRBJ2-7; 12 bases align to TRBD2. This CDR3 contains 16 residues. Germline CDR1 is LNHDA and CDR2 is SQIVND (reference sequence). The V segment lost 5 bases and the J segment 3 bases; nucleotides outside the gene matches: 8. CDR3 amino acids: CASSPEGLAGFYEQYF. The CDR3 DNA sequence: TGTGCCAGTAGTCCCGAAGGACTAGCGGGATTCTACGAGCAGTACTTC.

CDR3 residues: CASSSHLGTSGNNEQFF. As DNA, the CDR3 is TGTGCCAGCAGTTCGCACCTCGGGACTAGCGGAAACAATGAGCAGTTCTTC. The rearrangement uses TRBV27 and TRBJ2-1; TRBD2 matches 11 bases. The length of the CDR3 is 17 residues. Germline V gene lookup returns CDR1 MNHEY and CDR2 SMNVEV (reference sequence). The J segment lost 5 bases and the V segment lost 4 bases, leaving 10 bases of the junction unmatched.

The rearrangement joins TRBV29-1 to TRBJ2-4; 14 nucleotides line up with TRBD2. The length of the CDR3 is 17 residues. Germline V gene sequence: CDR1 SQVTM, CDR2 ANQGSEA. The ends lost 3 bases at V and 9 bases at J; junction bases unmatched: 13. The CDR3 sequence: CSVDIKGTSGSRSIQYF. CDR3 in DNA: TGCAGCGTTGATATAAAGGGGACTAGCGGGAGTAGGAGCATTCAGTACTTC.

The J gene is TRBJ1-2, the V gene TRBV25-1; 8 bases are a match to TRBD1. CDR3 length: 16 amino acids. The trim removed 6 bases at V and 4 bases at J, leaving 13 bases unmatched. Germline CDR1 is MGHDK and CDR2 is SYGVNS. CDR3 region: CASSGYPGQGFYGYTF. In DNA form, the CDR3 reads TGTGCCAGCAGCGGCTACCCCGGACAGGGCTTCTATGGCTACACCTTC.

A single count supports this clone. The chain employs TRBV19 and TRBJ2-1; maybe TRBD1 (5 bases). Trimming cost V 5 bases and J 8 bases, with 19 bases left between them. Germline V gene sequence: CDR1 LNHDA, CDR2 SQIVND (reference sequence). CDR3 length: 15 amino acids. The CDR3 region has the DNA TGTGCCAGTAGTCCCGGTCATCAGGGCCGGGATGAGCAGTTCTTC. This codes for CASSPGHQGRDEQFF. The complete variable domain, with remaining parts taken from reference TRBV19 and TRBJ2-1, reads DGGITQSPKYLFRKEGQNVTLSCEQNLNHDAMYWYRQDPGQGLRLIYYSQIVNDFQKGDIAEGYSVSREKKESFPLTVTSAQKNPTAFYLCASSPGHQGRDEQFFGPGTRLTVL.

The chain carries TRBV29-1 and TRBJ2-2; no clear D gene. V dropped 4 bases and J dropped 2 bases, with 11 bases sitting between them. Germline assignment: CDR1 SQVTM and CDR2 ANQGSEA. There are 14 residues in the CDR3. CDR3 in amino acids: CSVVLYLNTGELFF. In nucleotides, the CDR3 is TGCAGCGTTGTTCTGTACTTAAACACCGGGGAGCTGTTTTTT.

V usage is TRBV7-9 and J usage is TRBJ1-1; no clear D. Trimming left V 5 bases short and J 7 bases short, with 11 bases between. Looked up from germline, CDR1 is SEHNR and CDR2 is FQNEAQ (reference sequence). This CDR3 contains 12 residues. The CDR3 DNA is TGTGCCAGCAGCAATCGCGGCCTTGAAGCTTTCTTT. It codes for CASSNRGLEAFF.

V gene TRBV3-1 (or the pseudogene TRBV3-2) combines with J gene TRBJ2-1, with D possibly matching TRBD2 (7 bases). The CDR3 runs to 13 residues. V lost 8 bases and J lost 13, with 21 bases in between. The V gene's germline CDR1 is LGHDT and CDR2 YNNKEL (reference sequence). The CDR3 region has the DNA TGTGCCAGCCCTCAGGGGCGGGAGCGCCATCAGTTCTTC. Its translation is CASPQGRERHQFF.

The CDR3 coding sequence is TGTGCCAGCAGCTTAGGCCAGGGATCTTCCCAAGAGACCCAGTACTTC. Translation gives CASSLGQGSSQETQYF. The chain recombines TRBV11-2 with TRBJ2-5, with D possibly TRBD1 on 5 matching bases. The germline V and J ends were trimmed by 1 base and 1 base, with 13 bases remaining between them. Looked up from germline, CDR1 is SGHAT and CDR2 is FQNNGV. The CDR3 loop spans 16 amino acids.

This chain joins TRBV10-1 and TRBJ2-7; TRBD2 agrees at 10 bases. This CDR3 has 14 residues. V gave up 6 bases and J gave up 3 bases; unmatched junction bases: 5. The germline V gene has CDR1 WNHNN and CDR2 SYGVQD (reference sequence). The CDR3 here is CASSPGLASYEQYF. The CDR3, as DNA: TGCGCCAGCAGCCCGGGACTAGCGAGCTACGAGCAGTACTTC.

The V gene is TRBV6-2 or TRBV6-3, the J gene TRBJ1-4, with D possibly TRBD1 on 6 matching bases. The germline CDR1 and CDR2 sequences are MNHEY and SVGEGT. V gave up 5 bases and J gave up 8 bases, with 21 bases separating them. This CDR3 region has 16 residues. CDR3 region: CASSTTGQFGKEKLFF. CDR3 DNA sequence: TGTGCCAGCAGTACGACAGGACAGTTCGGCAAGGAAAAACTGTTTTTT.

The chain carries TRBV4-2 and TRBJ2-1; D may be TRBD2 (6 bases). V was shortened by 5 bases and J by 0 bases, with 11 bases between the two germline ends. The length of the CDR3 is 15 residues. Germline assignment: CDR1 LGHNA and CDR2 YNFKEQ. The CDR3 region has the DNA TGTGCCAGCAGCGTCCGGGAGAGCTCCTACAATGAGCAGTTCTTC. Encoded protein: CASSVRESSYNEQFF.

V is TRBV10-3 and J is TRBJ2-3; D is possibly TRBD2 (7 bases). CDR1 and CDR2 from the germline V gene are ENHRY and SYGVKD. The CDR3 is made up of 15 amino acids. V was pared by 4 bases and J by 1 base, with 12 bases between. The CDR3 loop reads CAISAEGGGTDTQYF. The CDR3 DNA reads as TGTGCCATCAGTGCGGAAGGGGGGGGCACAGATACGCAGTATTTT.

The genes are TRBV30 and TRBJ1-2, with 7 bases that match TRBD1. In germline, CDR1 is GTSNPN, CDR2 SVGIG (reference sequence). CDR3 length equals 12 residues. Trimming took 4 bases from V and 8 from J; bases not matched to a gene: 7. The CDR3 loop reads CAWKGGANGYTF. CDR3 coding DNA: TGTGCCTGGAAAGGGGGCGCGAACGGCTACACCTTC.

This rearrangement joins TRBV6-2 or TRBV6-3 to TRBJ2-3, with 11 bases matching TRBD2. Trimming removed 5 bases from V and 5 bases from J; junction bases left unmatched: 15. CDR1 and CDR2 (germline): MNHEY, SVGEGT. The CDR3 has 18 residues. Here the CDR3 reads CASSHNPTSGSVVDTQYF. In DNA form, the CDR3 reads TGTGCCAGCAGTCACAACCCAACTAGCGGGAGTGTCGTAGATACGCAGTATTTT.

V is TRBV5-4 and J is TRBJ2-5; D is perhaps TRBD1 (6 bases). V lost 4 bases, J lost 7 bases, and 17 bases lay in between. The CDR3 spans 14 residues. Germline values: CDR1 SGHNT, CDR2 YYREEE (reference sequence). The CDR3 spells CASSEDRQIGTQYF. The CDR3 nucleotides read TGTGCCAGCAGCGAAGACAGGCAGATTGGGACCCAGTACTTC.

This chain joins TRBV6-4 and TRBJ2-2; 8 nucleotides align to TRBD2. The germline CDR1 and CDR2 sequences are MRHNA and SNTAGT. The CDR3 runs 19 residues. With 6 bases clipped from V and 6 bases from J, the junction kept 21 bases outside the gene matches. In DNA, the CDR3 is TGTGCCAGCAGAGCTGGCGGCGGCGGTCTAGCGGGTCTCGCCGGGGAGCTGTTTTTT. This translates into CASRAGGGGLAGLAGELFF.

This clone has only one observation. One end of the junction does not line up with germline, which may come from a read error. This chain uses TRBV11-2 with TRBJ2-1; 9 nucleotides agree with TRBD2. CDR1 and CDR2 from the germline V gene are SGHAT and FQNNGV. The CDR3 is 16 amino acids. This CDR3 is CASSVDSGSSYNEQFF. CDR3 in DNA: TGTGCCAGCAGCGTAGATAGCGGGAGCTCCTACAATGAGCAGTTCTTC.

CDR3 loop: CASGLRGGEVYEQYF. DNA of the CDR3: TGTGCTAGTGGCCTACGGGGGGGAGAGGTCTACGAGCAGTACTTC. The chain combines TRBV12-5 with TRBJ2-7; 8 positions match TRBD2. Germline CDR1 and CDR2: LGHNT and FRNRAP. With V trimmed by 6 bases and J by 3 bases, 10 bases remained unmatched. The CDR3 is made up of 15 amino acids.

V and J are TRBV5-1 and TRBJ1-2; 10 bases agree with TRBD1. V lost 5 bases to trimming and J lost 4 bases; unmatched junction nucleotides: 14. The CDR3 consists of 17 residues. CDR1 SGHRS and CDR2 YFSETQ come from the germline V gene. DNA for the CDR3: TGCGCCAGCAGGACGACAGGGGGCCTAGAGGGCCCCTATGGCTACACCTTC. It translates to CASRTTGGLEGPYGYTF.

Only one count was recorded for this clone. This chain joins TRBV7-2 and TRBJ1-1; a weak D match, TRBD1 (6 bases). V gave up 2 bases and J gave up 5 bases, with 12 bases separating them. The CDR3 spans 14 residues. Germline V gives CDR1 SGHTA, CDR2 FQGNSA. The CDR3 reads CASSLQGSGTEAFF. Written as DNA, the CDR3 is TGTGCCAGCAGCTTACAGGGGAGTGGGACTGAAGCTTTCTTT.

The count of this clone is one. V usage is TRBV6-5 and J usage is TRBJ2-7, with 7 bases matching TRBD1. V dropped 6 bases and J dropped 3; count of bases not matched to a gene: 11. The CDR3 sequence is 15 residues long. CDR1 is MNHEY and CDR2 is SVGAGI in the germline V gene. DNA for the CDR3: TGTGCCAGCAGGGACGACAGGGAAAGGATCTACGAGCAGTACTTC. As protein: CASRDDRERIYEQYF.

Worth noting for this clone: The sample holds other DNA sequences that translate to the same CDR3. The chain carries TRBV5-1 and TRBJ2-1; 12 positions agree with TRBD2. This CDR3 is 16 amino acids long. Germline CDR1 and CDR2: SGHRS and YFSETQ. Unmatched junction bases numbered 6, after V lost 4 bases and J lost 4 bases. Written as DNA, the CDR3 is TGCGCCAGCAGCCCGTTTGGGACTAGCGGGTACAATGAGCAGTTCTTC. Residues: CASSPFGTSGYNEQFF.